These T cell receptor beta chains were read from a single sample in a study of T cell responses to AZD1222 COVID-19 vaccine. TCRdb's table, derived via immunoSEQ multiplex PCR, lists solely in-frame clones and lacks some. Of roughly 150,000 clones listed, approximately 83% are singletons. The material was peripheral blood, obtained on day 0 of AZD1222 vaccination. The receptor source for this set is an adult in good health. CDR3s include the opening cysteine and the closing phenylalanine or tryptophan. The D gene is left open where the match is weak. A row's size may be missing; if present it is once, few, many or a size class.

j_call,clone_size,d_call,v_call,cdr3_aa,cdr3_nt
TRBJ1-2,-,TRBD1,TRBV19,CASSPSSDRGFYGYTF,TGTGCCAGTAGTCCCTCATCCGACAGGGGATTCTATGGCTACACCTTC
TRBJ1-2,-,-,TRBV28,CASSLDSRASGDTF,TGTGCCAGCAGTTTAGACTCGAGGGCCTCCGGAGACACCTTC
TRBJ1-2,-,TRBD1,TRBV3-1/TRBV3-2,CASSQEGSGTAYGYTF,TGTGCCAGCAGCCAAGAAGGGAGTGGGACAGCTTATGGCTACACCTTC
TRBJ2-7,once,-,TRBV19,CASSIRGYEQYF,TGTGCCAGTAGTATCAGGGGATACGAGCAGTACTTC
TRBJ2-5,-,TRBD2,TRBV5-1,CASSEGGRETQYF,TGCGCCAGCAGCGAGGGAGGGAGAGAGACCCAGTACTTC
TRBJ1-1,once,-,TRBV21-1,CASSRSEAGGAFSQNTEAFF,TGTGCCAGCAGCAGATCTGAGGCAGGGGGCGCTTTTTCCCAGAACACTGAAGCTTTCTTT
TRBJ2-5,-,-,TRBV11-2,CATHGVPQETQYF,TGTGCCACCCACGGGGTACCCCAAGAGACCCAGTACTTC
TRBJ1-5,-,-,TRBV19,CASSIYGFNQPQHF,TGTGCCAGTAGTATTTACGGTTTCAATCAGCCCCAGCATTTT
TRBJ2-1,-,-,TRBV5-4,CASSLRGSAEQFF,TGTGCCAGCAGCTTGAGGGGGTCTGCTGAGCAGTTCTTC
TRBJ2-7,-,-,TRBV20-1,CSAGPADEQYF,TGCAGTGCTGGACCGGCCGACGAGCAGTACTTC
TRBJ1-2,-,-,TRBV24-1,CATSDLGNYGYTF,TGTGCCACCAGTGATTTGGGTAACTATGGCTACACCTTC
TRBJ2-2,few,-,TRBV29-1,CSVVGAGELFF,TGCAGCGTTGTAGGTGCCGGGGAGCTGTTTTTT
TRBJ2-7,-,TRBD1,TRBV5-1,CASSSTGGNYEQYF,TGCGCCAGCAGTTCGACAGGGGGTAACTACGAGCAGTACTTC
TRBJ1-2,-,-,TRBV19,CASSIGARAPYGYTF,TGTGCCAGTAGTATAGGGGCTAGGGCCCCCTATGGCTACACCTTC
TRBJ2-3,-,TRBD2,TRBV6-2/TRBV6-3,CASSYPGLAGGTQYF,TGTGCCAGCAGTTACCCGGGCTTAGCGGGAGGTACGCAGTATTTT
TRBJ2-3,-,-,TRBV5-6,CASSLLGVNTDTQYF,TGTGCCAGCAGCTTGCTTGGCGTAAACACAGATACGCAGTATTTT